Listed here are 4 T cell receptor beta chains from one sample, sequenced in a study of OX40 agonist ivuxolimab in advanced cancers. Assay used: immunoSEQ multiplex PCR; TCRdb lists only in-frame clones, some missing. Seen here are roughly 87,000 clones, around 92% observed once, and the top ten hold approximately 8.6%. This specimen consisted of CD4+ or CD8+ T cells sorted from blood, obtained in a trial of the OX40 agonist ivuxolimab. These receptors all stem from an adult with an advanced solid tumor such as melanoma, head and neck, liver or kidney cancer.

This clone was found a few times. J is TRBJ1-2 and V is TRBV10-3; the D is unclear. Per germline, CDR1 ENHRY and CDR2 SYGVKD. This CDR3 has 13 amino acids. The V end lost 9 bases, the J end lost 4 bases, and 15 bases lay between the germline ends. CDR3 in DNA: TGTGCCATTGCCTTGGGTGGATCCTATGGCTACACCTTC. Translated: CAIALGGSYGYTF.

V usage is TRBV5-1 and J usage is TRBJ1-1, with no clear D. CDR1 and CDR2 from the germline V gene are SGHRS and YFSETQ. The CDR3 has 13 residues. V was pared by 5 bases and J by 0 bases, with 8 bases between. The DNA for the CDR3 is TGCGCCAGCAGTAGTCCTTTGAACACTGAAGCTTTCTTT. Translated: CASSSPLNTEAFF.

CDR3 DNA sequence: TGTGCCAGCAGTCCCGGGACAGGGAACACCGGGGAGCTGTTTTTT. It codes for CASSPGTGNTGELFF. The chain uses TRBV27 and TRBJ2-2, with 8 bases matching TRBD1. Germline V CDR1 and CDR2: MNHEY, SMNVEV (reference sequence). V was clipped by 5 bases and J by 1 base; unmatched bases: 3. The length of the CDR3 is 15 residues.

This CDR3 reads CASSQGHEQYF. The CDR3, as DNA: TGTGCCAGCAGCCAAGGCCACGAGCAGTACTTC. This chain links TRBV4-2 with TRBJ2-7; D gene unclear. The CDR3 loop spans 11 amino acids. The V end lost 1 base, the J end lost 5 bases, and 3 bases lay between the germline ends. Germline V gives CDR1 LGHNA, CDR2 YNFKEQ.